The 2 T cell receptor beta chains reported below all come from one sample, sequenced in a study of blood T cells in healthy people across ages. PCR was performed a second time for roughly 7 to 11 cycles using a sample-barcoded 5' primer and a J-beta primer mix. MiXCR, applied by TCRdb to the 5' RACE reads, yields one record per CDR3 protein. In the table there are hundreds of thousands of distinct CDR3 sequences, approximately 30% of which are singletons. The material sequenced was blood. Source of these receptors: an elderly woman in good health.

This clonotype appeared many times. The V call is TRBV9, the J call TRBJ2-5; possibly TRBD2 for D (5 bases). V lost 0 bases and J 4 bases, leaving 13 bases between the germline ends. The germline CDR1 and CDR2 sequences are SGDLS and YYNGEE. The CDR3 loop spans 15 amino acids. The CDR3 DNA follows: TGTGCCAGCAGCGTAGCCCCAAACGCGGGAGAGACCCAGTACTTC. Amino acid sequence: CASSVAPNAGETQYF.

For this clonotype: A read error may explain this, as a much larger clone is one base away. Since no conserved phenylalanine or tryptophan closes the CDR3, a read error is the likely cause. The chain is built from TRBV5-4 and TRBJ2-5, with D uncertain. From germline, CDR1 is SGHNT and CDR2 YYREEE (reference sequence). CDR3 length: 11 residues. The germline V and J ends were trimmed by 5 bases and 5 bases, with 7 bases remaining between them. The CDR3: CASSITETQYL. In DNA form, the CDR3 reads TGTGCCAGCAGTATTACGGAGACCCAGTACCTC.